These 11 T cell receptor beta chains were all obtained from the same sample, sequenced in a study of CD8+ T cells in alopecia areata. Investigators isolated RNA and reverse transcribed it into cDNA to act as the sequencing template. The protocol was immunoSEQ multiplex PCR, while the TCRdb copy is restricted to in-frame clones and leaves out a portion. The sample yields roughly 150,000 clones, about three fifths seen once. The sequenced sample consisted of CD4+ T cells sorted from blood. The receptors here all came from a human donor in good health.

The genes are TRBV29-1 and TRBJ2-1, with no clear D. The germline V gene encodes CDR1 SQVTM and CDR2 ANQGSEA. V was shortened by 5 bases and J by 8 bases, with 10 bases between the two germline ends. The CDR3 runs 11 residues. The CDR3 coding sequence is TGCAGCGTTTCAGTAGCTCATGAGCAGTTCTTC. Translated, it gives CSVSVAHEQFF.

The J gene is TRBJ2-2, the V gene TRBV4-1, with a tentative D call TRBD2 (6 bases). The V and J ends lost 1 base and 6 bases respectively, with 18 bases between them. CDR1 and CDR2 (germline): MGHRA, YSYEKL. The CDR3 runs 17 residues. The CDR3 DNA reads TGCGCCAGCAGCCAAGTTAGGCTAGCGTCTCTACCCGGGGAGCTGTTTTTT. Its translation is CASSQVRLASLPGELFF.

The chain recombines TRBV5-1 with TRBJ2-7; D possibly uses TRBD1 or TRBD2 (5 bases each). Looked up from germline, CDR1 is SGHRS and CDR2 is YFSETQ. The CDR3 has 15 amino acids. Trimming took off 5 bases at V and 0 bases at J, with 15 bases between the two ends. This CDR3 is CASSSGTPPSYEQYF. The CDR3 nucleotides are TGCGCCAGCAGTTCCGGGACCCCCCCCTCCTACGAGCAGTACTTC.

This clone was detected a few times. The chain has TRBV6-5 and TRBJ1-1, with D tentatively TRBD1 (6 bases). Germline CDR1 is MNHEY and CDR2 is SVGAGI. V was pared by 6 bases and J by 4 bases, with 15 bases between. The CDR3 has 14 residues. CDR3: CASSKGQISTEAFF. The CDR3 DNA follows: TGTGCCAGCAGCAAAGGACAGATCTCCACTGAAGCTTTCTTT.

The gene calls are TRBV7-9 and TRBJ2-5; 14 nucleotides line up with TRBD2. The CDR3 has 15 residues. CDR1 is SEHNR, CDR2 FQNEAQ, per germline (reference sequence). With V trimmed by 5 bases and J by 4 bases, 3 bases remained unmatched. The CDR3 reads CASSQGLAGVETQYF. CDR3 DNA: TGTGCCAGCAGCCAGGGACTAGCGGGAGTAGAGACCCAGTACTTC.

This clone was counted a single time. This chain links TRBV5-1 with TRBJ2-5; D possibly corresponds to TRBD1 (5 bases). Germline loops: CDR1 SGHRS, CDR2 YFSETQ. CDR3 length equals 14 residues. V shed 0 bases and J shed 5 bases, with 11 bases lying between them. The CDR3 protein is CASSLARDWETQYF. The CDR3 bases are TGCGCCAGCAGCTTGGCCAGGGATTGGGAGACCCAGTACTTC. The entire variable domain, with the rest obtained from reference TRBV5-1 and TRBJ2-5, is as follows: KAGVTQTPRYLIKTRGQQVTLSCSPISGHRSVSWYQQTPGQGLQFLFEYFSETQRNKGNFPGRFSGRQFSNSRSEMNVSTLELGDSALYLCASSLARDWETQYFGPGTRLLVL.

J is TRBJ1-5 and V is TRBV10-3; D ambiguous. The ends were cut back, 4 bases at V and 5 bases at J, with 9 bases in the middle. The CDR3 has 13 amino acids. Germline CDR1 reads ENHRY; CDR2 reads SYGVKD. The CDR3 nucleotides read TGTGCCATCAGTGGGCAGGTCGATCAGCCCCAGCATTTT. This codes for CAISGQVDQPQHF.

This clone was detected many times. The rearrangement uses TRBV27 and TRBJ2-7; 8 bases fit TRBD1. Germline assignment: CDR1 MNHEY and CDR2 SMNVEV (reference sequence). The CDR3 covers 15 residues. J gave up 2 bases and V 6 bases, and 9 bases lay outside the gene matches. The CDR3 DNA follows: TGTGCCAGCAGAGTGGACAGGGATAAGGCCTACGAGCAGTACTTC. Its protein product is CASRVDRDKAYEQYF.

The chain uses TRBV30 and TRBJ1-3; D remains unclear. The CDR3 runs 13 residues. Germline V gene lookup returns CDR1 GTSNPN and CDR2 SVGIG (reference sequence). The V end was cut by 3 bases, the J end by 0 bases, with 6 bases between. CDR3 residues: CAWSYSSGNTIYF. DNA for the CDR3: TGTGCCTGGAGCTACAGCTCTGGAAACACCATATATTTT.

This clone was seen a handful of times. The CDR3: CAWSVKSTDTQYF. In DNA, the CDR3 is TGTGCCTGGAGTGTCAAGAGCACAGATACGCAGTATTTT. The rearrangement uses TRBV30 and TRBJ2-3; D not certain. Trimming shortened V by 0 bases and J by 0 bases, and 4 bases separated the two germline ends. CDR1 GTSNPN and CDR2 SVGIG come from the germline V gene (reference sequence). This CDR3 region has 13 residues.

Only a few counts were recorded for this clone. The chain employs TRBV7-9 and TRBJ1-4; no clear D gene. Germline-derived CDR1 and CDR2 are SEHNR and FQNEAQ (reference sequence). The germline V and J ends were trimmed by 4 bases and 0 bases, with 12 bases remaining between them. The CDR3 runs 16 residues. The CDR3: CASSSRVDATNEKLFF. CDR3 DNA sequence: TGTGCCAGCAGCTCCCGAGTGGATGCAACTAATGAAAAACTGTTTTTT.